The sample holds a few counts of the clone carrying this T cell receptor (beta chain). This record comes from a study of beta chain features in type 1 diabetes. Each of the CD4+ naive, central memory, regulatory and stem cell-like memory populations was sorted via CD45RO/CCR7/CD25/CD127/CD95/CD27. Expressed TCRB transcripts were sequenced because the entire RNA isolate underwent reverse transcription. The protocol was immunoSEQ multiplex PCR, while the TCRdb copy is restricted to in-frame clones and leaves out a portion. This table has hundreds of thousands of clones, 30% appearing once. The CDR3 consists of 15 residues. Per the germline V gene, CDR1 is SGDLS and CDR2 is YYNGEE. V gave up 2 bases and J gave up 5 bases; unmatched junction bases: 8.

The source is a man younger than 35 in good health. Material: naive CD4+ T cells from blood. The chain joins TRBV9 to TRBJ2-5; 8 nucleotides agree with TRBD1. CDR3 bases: TGTGCCAGCAGCGTCACCGGGACAGGAGGGGAGACCCAGTACTTC. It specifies CASSVTGTGGETQYF.